This entry lists 10 T cell receptor beta chains sequenced from one sample in a study of blood T cells in healthy people across ages. For the second PCR, which ran for about 7 to 11 cycles, a sample-barcoded 5' primer and a J-beta primer mix were used. TCRdb reanalysed the 5' RACE reads using MiXCR and keeps one entry per CDR3 protein. Among over 950,000 distinct CDR3 sequences listed, approximately 50% were seen once. Material for sequencing was blood. The source is a woman aged 60 to 75 in good health.

The chain uses TRBV29-1 and TRBJ2-2; D perhaps matches TRBD1 (7 bases). The V gene's germline CDR1 is SQVTM and CDR2 ANQGSEA. The CDR3 is 15 amino acids. Trimming pared 6 bases from V and 4 bases from J, leaving 18 bases between. CDR3 sequence reads: CSVRLGTVVTGELFF. The CDR3 region has the DNA TGCAGCGTGCGACTAGGGACAGTCGTCACCGGGGAGCTGTTTTTT.

This chain joins TRBV14 and TRBJ2-7; D is ambiguous. The J call may not be correct, given that the DNA end is closer to TRBJ2-5. The CDR3 covers 14 residues. Germline CDR1 is SGHDN and CDR2 is FVKESK. In DNA form, the CDR3 reads TGTGCCAGCAGCCAATCAATACCACCCCGGACCCAGTACTTC. Amino acids: CASSQSIPPRTQYF.

The chain employs TRBV7-9 and TRBJ2-5, with a tentative D call TRBD2 (6 bases). In germline, CDR1 is SEHNR, CDR2 FQNEAQ (reference sequence). The CDR3 contains 15 residues. Trimming took off 1 base at V and 1 base at J, with 10 bases between the two ends. The CDR3 spells CASSLGGGIQETQYF. The CDR3, as DNA: TGTGCCAGCAGCTTAGGGGGCGGGATCCAAGAGACCCAGTACTTC.

This clonotype was seen a handful of times. This rearrangement joins TRBV4-2 to TRBJ2-3, with D tentatively TRBD2 (6 bases). Germline V gene data show CDR1 as LGHNA and CDR2 as YNFKEQ. The CDR3 is 16 amino acids. Trimming removed 1 base at V and 2 bases at J, with 13 bases between. Here the CDR3 DNA reads TGTGCCAGCAGCCAAGGTCTGGCGGGATTCACAGATACGCAGTATTTT. Translation: CASSQGLAGFTDTQYF.

The chain links TRBV7-2 to TRBJ2-5, with TRBD2 matching 9 bases. This CDR3 has 15 amino acids. Germline CDR1 is SGHTA and CDR2 is FQGNSA. V lost 2 bases to trimming and J lost 3 bases; unmatched junction nucleotides: 4. The CDR3 reads CASSLQGLAKETQYF. The CDR3 DNA follows: TGTGCCAGCAGCTTACAAGGACTAGCGAAAGAGACCCAGTACTTC. Together with reference TRBV7-2 and TRBJ2-5, the CDR3 gives the full variable domain: GAGVSQSPSNKVTEKGKDVELRCDPISGHTALYWYRQSLGQGLEFLIYFQGNSAPDKSGLPSDRFSAERTGGSVSTLTIQRTQQEDSAVYLCASSLQGLAKETQYFGPGTRLLVL.

The genes are TRBV14 and TRBJ2-7; D unclear. CDR1 is SGHDN, CDR2 FVKESK, per germline. The CDR3 runs to 13 residues. V lost 2 bases to trimming and J lost 2 bases, with 7 bases between them. CDR3 bases: TGTGCCAGCAGCCAATACCGGGCCTACGAGCAGTACTTC. Translated, it gives CASSQYRAYEQYF.

This clonotype has just a few counts. An end of the junction differs from the germline gene, which may be a read error. This chain links TRBV4-2 with TRBJ1-1; D is undetermined. CDR1 is LGHNA, CDR2 YNFKEQ, per germline. This CDR3 spans 14 amino acids. The CDR3 DNA reads TGTGCCAGCAGCCAGAGCCTAGGGAACACTGAGGCTTTCTTT. Its protein product is CASSQSLGNTEAFF.

The V and J genes are TRBV13 and TRBJ2-5; D may correspond to TRBD1 or TRBD2 (6 bases each). The CDR3 runs to 16 residues. Germline lookup yields CDR1 PRHDT and CDR2 FYEKMQ (reference sequence). The V gene lost 5 bases and the J gene lost 5 bases, with 21 bases spanning the gap. The CDR3 nucleotides are TGTGCCAGCAGCGGAGGGGGACGAGCGGAGAGGGAGACCCAGTACTTC. Encoded protein: CASSGGGRAERETQYF.

This clonotype has more than one count but fewer than ten. The chain links TRBV20-1 to TRBJ2-4; 10 bases map to TRBD2. The junction had 12 bases not matched to a gene; V was cut back by 3 bases and J by 7 bases. The germline V gene encodes CDR1 DFQATT and CDR2 SNEGSKA (reference sequence). This CDR3 comprises 16 residues. The CDR3 sequence is CSASLAAGGWRNIQYF. CDR3 DNA: TGCAGTGCTAGCTTGGCAGCGGGAGGGTGGCGGAACATTCAGTACTTC.

Worth noting for this clonotype: The junction and the germline gene differ at one end; a read error may be behind it. The gene calls are TRBV7-2 and TRBJ2-3; 11 nucleotides line up with TRBD2. The CDR3 is made up of 16 amino acids. Germline values: CDR1 SGHTA, CDR2 FQGNSA. The CDR3 DNA follows: TGTGCAAGCAGCTCCCTTTCAACTAGCGGGAGACACACGCAGTATTTT. Its translation: CASSSLSTSGRHTQYF.